This T cell receptor beta chain originates from a study of blood T cell repertoires in COVID-19. Across the study: The samples span acute and convalescent COVID-19 from the United States, Italy and Spain. Sources were T cells, B-cell-depleted T cells, or PBMCs; the material itself was cDNA or gDNA.

The CDR3 has 15 residues. Germline loops: CDR1 SNHLY, CDR2 FYNNEI. V gave up 5 bases and J gave up 5 bases; unmatched junction bases: 4. Seattle's cohort entered during active infection and was followed longitudinally. In the original workflow: Estimation of nucleated cell counts relied on the amplification of reference gene primers. Measured with immunoSEQ multiplex PCR; TCRdb has only the in-frame clones, and not every one. V and J calls and clone size are those listed in that table; D and trimming were worked out from the DNA. The sample consists of roughly 220,000 clones, roughly four fifths of them appearing once.

The source is a woman aged 80 or older with COVID-19, enrolled during active disease. Sequenced sample: peripheral blood. The chain combines TRBV2 with TRBJ2-2; 11 bases align to TRBD1. CDR3: CASSWTGGLTGELFF. CDR3 DNA: TGTGCCAGCAGTTGGACAGGGGGCTTGACCGGGGAGCTGTTTTTT.